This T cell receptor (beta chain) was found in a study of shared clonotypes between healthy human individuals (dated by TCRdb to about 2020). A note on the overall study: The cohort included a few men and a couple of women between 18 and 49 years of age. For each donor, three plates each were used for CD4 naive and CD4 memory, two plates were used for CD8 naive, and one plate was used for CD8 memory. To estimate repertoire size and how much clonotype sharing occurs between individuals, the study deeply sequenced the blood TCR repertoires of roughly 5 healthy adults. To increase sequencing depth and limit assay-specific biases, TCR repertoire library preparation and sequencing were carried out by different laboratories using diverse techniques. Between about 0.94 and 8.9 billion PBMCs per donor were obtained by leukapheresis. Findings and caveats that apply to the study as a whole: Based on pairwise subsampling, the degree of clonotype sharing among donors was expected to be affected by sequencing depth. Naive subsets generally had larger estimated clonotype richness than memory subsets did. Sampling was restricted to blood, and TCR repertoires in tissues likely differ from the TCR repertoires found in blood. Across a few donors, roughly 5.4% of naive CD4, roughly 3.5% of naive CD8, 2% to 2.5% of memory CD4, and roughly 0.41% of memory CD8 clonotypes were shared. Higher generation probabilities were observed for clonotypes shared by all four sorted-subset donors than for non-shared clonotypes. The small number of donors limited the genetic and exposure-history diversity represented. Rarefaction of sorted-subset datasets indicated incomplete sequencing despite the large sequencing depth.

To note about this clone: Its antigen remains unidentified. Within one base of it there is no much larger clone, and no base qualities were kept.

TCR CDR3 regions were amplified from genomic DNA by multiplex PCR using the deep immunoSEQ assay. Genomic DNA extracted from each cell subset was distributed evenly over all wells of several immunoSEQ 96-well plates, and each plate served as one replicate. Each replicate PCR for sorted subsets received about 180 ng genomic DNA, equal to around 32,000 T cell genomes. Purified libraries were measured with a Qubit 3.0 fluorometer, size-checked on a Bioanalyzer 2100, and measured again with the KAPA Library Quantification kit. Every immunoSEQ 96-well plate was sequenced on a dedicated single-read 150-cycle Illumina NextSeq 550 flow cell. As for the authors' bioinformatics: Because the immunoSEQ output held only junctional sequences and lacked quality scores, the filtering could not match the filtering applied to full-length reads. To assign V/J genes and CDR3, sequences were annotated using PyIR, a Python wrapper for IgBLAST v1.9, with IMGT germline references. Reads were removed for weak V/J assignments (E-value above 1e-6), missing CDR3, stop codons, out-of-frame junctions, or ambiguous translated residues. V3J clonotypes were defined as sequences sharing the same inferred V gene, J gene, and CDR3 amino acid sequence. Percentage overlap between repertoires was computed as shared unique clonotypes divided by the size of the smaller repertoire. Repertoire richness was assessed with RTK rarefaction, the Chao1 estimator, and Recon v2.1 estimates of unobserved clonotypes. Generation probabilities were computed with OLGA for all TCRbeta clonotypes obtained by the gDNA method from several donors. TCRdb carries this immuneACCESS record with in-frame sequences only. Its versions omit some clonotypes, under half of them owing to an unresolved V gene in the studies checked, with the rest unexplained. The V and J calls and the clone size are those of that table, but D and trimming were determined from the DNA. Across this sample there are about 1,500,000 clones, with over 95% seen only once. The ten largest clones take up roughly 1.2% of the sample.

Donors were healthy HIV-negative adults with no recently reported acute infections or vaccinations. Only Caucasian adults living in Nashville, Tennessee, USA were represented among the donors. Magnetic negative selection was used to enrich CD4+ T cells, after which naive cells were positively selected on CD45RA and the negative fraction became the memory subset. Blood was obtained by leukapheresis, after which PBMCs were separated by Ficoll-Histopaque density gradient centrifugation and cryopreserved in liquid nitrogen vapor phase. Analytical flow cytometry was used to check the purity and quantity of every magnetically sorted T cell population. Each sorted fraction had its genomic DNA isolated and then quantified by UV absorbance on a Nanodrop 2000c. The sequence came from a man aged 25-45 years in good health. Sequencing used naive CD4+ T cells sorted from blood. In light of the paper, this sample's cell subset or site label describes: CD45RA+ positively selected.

The nucleotides read TGTGCCAGTAGTATAGTTGGGACAGGGGACTACGAGCAGTACTTC. Protein translation: CASSIVGTGDYEQYF. The chain was built from TRBV19 and TRBJ2-7, with 10 middle bases fitting TRBD1. From the cysteine up to the phenylalanine, the CDR3 has a length of 15 residues. Of the read, only the CDR3 DNA is kept; its 45 bases are in frame from base 1. V lost 1 base and J lost 3 bases, and the count of bases not matched to a germline gene is 3. Looking up the germline V gene (reference sequence) yields CDR1 LNHDA and CDR2 SQIVND.